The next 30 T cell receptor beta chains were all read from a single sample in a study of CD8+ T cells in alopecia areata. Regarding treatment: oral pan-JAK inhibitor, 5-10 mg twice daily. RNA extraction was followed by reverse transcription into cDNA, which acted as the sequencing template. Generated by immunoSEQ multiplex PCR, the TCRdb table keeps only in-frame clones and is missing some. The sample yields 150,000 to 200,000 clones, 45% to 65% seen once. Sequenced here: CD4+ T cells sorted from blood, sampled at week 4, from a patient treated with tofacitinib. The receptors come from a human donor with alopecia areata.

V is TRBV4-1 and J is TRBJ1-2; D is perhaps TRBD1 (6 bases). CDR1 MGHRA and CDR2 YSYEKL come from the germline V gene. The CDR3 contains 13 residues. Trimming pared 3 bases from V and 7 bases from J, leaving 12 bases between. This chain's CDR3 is CASSQVQGAGYTF. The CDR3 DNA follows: TGCGCCAGCAGCCAGGTACAGGGCGCTGGCTACACCTTC.

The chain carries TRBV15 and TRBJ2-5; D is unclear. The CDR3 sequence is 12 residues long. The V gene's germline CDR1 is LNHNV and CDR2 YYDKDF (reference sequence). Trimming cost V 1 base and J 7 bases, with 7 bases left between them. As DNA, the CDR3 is TGTGCCACCAGCAGAGCCGGGTCGACCCAGTACTTC. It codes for CATSRAGSTQYF. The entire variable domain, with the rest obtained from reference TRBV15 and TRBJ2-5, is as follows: DAMVIQNPRYQVTQFGKPVTLSCSQTLNHNVMYWYQQKSSQAPKLLFHYYDKDFNNEADTPDNFQSRRPNTSFCFLDIRSPGLGDTAMYLCATSRAGSTQYFGPGTRLLVL.

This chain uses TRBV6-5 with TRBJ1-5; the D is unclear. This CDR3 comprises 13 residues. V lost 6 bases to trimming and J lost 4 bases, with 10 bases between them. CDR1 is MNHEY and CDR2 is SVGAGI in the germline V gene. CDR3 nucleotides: TGTGCCAGCAGCCCCAGAGGAAATCAGCCCCAGCATTTT. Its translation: CASSPRGNQPQHF.

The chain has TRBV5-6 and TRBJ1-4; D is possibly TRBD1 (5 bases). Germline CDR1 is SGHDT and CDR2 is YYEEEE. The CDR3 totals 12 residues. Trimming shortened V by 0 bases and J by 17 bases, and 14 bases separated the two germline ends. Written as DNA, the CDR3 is TGTGCCAGCAGCTTGGCAGGGAGAAACACCTTTTTT. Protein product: CASSLAGRNTFF.

The chain's CDR3 is CASSPREVGDGYTF. CDR3 nucleotides: TGTGCCAGCAGCCCCAGGGAGGTTGGGGATGGCTACACCTTC. The gene calls are TRBV7-2 and TRBJ1-2; a weak D match, TRBD1 (5 bases). The CDR3 is 14 residues long. Deletions cut 5 bases from V and 6 bases from J, with 16 bases between. Germline CDR1 and CDR2: SGHTA and FQGNSA.

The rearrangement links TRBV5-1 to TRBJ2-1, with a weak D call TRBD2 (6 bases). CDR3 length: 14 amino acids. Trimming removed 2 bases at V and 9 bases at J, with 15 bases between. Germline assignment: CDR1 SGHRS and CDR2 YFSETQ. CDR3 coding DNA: TGCGCCAGCAGCTTCTTGGAGGGGCGGGGTGAGCAGTTCTTC. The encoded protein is CASSFLEGRGEQFF.

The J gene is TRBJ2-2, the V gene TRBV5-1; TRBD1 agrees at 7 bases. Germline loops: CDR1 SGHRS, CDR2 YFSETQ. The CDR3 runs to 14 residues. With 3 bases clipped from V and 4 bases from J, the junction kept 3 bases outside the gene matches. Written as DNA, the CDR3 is TGCGCCAGCAGCTCCGGGACAGCCACCGGGGAGCTGTTTTTT. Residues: CASSSGTATGELFF.

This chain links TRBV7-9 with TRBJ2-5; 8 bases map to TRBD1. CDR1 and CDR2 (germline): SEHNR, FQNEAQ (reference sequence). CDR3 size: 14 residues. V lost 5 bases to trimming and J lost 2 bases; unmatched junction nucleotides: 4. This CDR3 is CASSPWTGQETQYF. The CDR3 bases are TGTGCCAGCAGCCCCTGGACAGGGCAAGAGACCCAGTACTTC.

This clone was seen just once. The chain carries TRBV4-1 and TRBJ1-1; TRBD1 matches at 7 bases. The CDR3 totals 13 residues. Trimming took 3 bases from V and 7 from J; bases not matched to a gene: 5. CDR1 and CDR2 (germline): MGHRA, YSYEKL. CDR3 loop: CASSHEGGIEAFF. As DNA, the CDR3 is TGCGCCAGCAGCCACGAAGGGGGCATTGAAGCTTTCTTT.

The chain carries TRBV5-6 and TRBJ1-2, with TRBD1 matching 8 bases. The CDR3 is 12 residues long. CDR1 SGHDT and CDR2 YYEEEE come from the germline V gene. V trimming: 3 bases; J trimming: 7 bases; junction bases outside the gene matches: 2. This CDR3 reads CASSWGTGGYTF. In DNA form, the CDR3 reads TGTGCCAGCAGCTGGGGGACAGGTGGCTACACCTTC.

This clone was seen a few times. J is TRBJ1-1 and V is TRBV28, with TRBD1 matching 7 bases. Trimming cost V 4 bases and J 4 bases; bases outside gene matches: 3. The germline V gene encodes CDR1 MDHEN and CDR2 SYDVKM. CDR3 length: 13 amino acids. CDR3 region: CASSSNRGTEAFF. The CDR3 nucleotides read TGTGCCAGCAGTTCCAACAGGGGCACTGAAGCTTTCTTT.

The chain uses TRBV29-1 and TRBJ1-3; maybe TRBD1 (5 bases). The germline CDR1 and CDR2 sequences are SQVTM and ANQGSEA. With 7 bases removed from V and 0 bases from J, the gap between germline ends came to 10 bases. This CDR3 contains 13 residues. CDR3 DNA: TGCAGCGGCAGGGTAGCCTCTGGAAACACCATATATTTT. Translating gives CSGRVASGNTIYF.

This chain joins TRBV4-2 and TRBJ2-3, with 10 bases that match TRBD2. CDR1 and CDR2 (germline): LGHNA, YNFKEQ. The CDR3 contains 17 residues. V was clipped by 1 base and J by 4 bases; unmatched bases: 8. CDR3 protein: CASSQGRTSGNADTQYF. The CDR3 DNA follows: TGTGCCAGCAGCCAAGGCCGAACTAGCGGGAACGCAGATACGCAGTATTTT.

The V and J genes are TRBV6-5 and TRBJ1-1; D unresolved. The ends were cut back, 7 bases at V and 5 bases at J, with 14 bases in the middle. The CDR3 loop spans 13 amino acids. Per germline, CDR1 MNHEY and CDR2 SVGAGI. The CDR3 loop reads CASTWYSGTEAFF. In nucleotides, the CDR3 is TGTGCCAGCACCTGGTACTCTGGAACTGAAGCTTTCTTT.

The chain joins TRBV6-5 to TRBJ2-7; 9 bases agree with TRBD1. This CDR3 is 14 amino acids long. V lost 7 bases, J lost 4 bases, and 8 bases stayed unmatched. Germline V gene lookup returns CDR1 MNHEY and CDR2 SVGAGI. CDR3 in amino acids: CASNPGQGLYEQYF. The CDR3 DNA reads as TGTGCCAGCAATCCGGGACAGGGCCTGTACGAGCAGTACTTC.

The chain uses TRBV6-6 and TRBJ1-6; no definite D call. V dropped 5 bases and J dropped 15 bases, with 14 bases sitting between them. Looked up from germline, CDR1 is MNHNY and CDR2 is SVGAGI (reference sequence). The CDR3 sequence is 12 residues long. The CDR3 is CASSTRGDRLHF. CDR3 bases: TGTGCCAGCAGTACCCGGGGAGATCGCCTCCACTTT.

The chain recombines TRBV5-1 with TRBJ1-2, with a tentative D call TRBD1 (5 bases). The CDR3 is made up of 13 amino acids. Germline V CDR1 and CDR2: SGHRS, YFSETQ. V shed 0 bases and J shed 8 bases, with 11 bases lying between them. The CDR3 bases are TGCGCCAGCAGCTTGGATGGGGGTATCGGCTACACCTTC. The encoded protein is CASSLDGGIGYTF.

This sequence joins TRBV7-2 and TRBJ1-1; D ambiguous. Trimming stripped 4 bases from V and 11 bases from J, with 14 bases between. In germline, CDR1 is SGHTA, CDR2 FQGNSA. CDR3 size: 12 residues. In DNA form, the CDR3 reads TGTGCCAGCAGCTCTTCCGGGAGTTTGGCTTTCTTT. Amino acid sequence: CASSSSGSLAFF.

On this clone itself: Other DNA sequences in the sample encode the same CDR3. This chain's CDR3 is CASSLAGQLNTEAFF. As DNA, the CDR3 is TGCGCCAGCAGCTTGGCCGGGCAGCTGAACACTGAAGCTTTCTTT. V and J are TRBV5-1 and TRBJ1-1; D call uncertain. Deletions cut 0 bases from V and 0 bases from J, with 9 bases between. Germline V gene data show CDR1 as SGHRS and CDR2 as YFSETQ. This CDR3 is 15 amino acids long.

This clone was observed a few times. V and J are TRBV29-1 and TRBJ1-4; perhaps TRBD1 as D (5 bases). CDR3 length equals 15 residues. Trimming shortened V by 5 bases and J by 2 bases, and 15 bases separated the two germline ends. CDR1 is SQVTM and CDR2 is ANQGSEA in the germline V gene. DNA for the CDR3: TGCAGCGTTCAGGGCGGAATCCGTACTAATGAAAAACTGTTTTTT. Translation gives CSVQGGIRTNEKLFF.

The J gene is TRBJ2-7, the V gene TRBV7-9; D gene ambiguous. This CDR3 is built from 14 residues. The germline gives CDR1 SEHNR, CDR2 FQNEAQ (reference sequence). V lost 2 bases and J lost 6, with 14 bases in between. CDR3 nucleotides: TGTGCCAGCAGCTTAAACCCCTACGGCTCCGAGCAGTACTTC. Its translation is CASSLNPYGSEQYF.

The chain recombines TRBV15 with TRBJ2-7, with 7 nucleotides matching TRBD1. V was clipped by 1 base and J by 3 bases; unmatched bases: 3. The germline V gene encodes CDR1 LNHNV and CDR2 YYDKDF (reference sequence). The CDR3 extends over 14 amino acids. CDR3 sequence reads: CATSRAGQLYEQYF. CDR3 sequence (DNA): TGTGCCACCAGCAGAGCGGGACAGCTCTACGAGCAGTACTTC.

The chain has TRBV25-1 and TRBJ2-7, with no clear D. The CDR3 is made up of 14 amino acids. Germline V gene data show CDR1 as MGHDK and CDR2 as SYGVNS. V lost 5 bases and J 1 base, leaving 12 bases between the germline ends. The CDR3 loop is CASSRKGKSYEQYF. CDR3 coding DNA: TGTGCCAGCAGTCGGAAAGGCAAGTCCTACGAGCAGTACTTC.

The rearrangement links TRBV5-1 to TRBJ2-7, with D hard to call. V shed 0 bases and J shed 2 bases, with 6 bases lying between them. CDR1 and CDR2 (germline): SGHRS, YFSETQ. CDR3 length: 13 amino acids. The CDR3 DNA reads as TGCGCCAGCAGCTTGGAACCACCCTACGAGCAGTACTTC. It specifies CASSLEPPYEQYF.

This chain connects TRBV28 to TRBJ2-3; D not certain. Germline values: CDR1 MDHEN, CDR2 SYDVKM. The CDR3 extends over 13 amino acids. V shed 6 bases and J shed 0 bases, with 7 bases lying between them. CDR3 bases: TGTGCCAGCAGAGGGCAGAGCACAGATACGCAGTATTTT. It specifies CASRGQSTDTQYF.

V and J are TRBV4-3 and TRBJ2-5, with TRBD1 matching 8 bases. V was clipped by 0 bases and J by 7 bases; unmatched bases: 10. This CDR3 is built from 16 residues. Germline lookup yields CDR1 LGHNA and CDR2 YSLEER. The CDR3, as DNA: TGCGCCAGCAGCCAAGATGGGTGGACAGGGCGGCGGACCCAGTACTTC. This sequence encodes CASSQDGWTGRRTQYF.

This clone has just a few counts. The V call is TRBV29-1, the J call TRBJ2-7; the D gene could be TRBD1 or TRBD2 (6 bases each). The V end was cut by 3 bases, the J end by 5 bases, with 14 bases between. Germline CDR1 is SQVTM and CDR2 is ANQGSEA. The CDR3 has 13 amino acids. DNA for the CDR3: TGCAGCGTTGACGTGGTAGGGGGGAACGAGCAGTACTTC. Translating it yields CSVDVVGGNEQYF.

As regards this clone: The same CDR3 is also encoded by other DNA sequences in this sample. CDR3 sequence (DNA): TGCGCCAGCAGCTTGGAAGGGGGCAATCAGCCCCAGCATTTT. Amino acid sequence: CASSLEGGNQPQHF. The chain uses TRBV5-1 and TRBJ1-5; possibly TRBD1 for D (5 bases). Trimming pared 0 bases from V and 2 bases from J, leaving 6 bases between. This CDR3 has 14 residues. The germline CDR1 and CDR2 sequences are SGHRS and YFSETQ.

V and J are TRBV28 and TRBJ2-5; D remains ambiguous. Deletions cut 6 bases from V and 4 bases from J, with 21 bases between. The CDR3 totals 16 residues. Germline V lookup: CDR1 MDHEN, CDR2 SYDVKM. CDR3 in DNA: TGTGCCAGCAGCCCCTCCCCGGGTCGTAAAAGAGAGACCCAGTACTTC. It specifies CASSPSPGRKRETQYF.

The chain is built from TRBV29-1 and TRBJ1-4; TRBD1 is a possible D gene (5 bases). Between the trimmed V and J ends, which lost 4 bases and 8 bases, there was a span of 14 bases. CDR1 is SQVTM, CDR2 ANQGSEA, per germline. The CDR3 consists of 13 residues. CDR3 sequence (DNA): TGCAGCGTTGGAACAGCGACAGAGGAAAAACTGTTTTTT. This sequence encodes CSVGTATEEKLFF.